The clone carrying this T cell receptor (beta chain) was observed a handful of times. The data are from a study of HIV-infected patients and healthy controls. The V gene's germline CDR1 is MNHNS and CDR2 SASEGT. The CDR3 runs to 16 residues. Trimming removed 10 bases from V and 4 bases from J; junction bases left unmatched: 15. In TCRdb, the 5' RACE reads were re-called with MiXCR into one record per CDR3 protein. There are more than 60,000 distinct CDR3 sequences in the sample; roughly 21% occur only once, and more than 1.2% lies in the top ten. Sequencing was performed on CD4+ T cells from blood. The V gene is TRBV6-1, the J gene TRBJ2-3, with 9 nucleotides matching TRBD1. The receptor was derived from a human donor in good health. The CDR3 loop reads CATRSHGQGSPDTQYF. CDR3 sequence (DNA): TGTGCCACCCGATCCCATGGACAGGGGAGCCCAGATACGCAGTATTTT.